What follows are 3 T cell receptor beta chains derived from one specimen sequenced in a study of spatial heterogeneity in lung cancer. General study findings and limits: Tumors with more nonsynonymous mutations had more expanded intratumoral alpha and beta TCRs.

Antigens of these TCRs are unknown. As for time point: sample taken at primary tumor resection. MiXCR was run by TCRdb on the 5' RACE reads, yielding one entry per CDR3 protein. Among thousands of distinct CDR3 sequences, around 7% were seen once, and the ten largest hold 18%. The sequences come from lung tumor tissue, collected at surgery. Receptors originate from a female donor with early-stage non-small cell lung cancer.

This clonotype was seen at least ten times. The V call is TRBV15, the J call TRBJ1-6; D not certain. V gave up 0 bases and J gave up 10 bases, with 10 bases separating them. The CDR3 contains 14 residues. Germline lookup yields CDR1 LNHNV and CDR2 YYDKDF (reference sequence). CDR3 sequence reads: CATSRDPGGSPLHF. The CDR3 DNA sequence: TGTGCCACCAGCAGAGACCCAGGCGGCTCACCCCTCCACTTT.

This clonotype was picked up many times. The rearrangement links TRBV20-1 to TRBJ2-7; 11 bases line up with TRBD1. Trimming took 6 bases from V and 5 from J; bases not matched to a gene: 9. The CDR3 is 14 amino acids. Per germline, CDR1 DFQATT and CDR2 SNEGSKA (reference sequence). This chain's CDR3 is CSAPGTGGKNEQYF. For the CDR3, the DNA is TGCAGTGCCCCCGGGACAGGGGGAAAGAACGAGCAGTACTTC.

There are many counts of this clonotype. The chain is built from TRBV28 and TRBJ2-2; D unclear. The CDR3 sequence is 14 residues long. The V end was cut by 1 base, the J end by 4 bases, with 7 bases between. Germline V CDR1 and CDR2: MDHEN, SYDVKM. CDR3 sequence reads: CASSLSMGTGELFF. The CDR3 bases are TGTGCCAGCAGTTTATCAATGGGCACCGGGGAGCTGTTTTTT.